Listed below are T cell receptor beta chains from one sample, sequenced in a study of blood T cell repertoires in COVID-19. Produced via immunoSEQ multiplex PCR; TCRdb's table is partial and in-frame only. The profile shows roughly 20,000 clones, roughly 86% of them singletons. What was sequenced was peripheral blood. All receptors come from a human donor in a cohort sampled during active COVID-19. The donor label of this sample is uncertain. Both conserved end residues are part of each CDR3. A D gene is named only where the DNA matches it firmly. Clone sizes are given selectively: once, few, many, or a class where the clone is expanded.

size | J | V | D | DNA | CDR3
. | TRBJ2-3 | TRBV27 | . | TGTGCCAGCAGTTCCCGCACACCTGATACGCAGTATTTT | CASSSRTPDTQYF
. | TRBJ2-6 | TRBV7-2 | TRBD1 | TGTGCCAGCAGCTTAAGGGCGACAGGGTCTGGGGCCAACGTCCTGACTTTC | CASSLRATGSGANVLTF
. | TRBJ2-2 | TRBV20-1 | TRBD2 | TGCAGTGCTAGTGGGCTAGCGGGGGTAAACACCGGGGAGCTGTTTTTT | CSASGLAGVNTGELFF
. | TRBJ2-1 | TRBV7-9 | . | TGTGCCAGCAGCACGACTGAGTACAATGAGCAGTTCTTC | CASSTTEYNEQFF
. | TRBJ2-7 | TRBV6-2/TRBV6-3 | . | TGTGCCAGCAGTCCCGACAGGACCCACGAGCAGTACTTC | CASSPDRTHEQYF
. | TRBJ2-7 | TRBV5-4 | . | TGTGCCAGCAGCTTCGGTGGGTCGGCCGGGGAGCAGTACTTC | CASSFGGSAGEQYF
. | TRBJ1-6 | TRBV6-4 | . | TGTGCCAGCAGTCCAGATACGGGTTCACCCCTCCACTTT | CASSPDTGSPLHF
. | TRBJ1-5 | TRBV19 | TRBD1 | TGTGCCAGTAGTATCACCAGGGGGGAGTATAGCAATCAGCCCCAGCATTTT | CASSITRGEYSNQPQHF
. | TRBJ1-2 | TRBV18 | TRBD1 | TGTGCCAGCTCACCGCGGACAGGGCAGTACACCTTC | CASSPRTGQYTF
. | TRBJ1-6 | TRBV18 | TRBD1 | TGTGCCAGCTCACTCCGGGACAGGGGGCACAATTCACCCCTCCACTTT | CASSLRDRGHNSPLHF
. | TRBJ1-1 | TRBV6-5 | TRBD1 | TGTGCCAGCAGTCCCGGACAGGCGGGGAACACTGAAGCTTTCTTT | CASSPGQAGNTEAFF
once | TRBJ1-1 | TRBV28 | TRBD1 | TGTGCCAGCAGTTTCCACCGTAGGCAGGGGGGCACTGAAGCTTTCTTT | CASSFHRRQGGTEAFF
few | TRBJ2-5 | TRBV19 | TRBD1 | TGTGCCAGTAGCACCCGACAGGGTTGGGGGGAGACCCAGTACTTC | CASSTRQGWGETQYF
. | TRBJ2-3 | TRBV30 | . | TGTGCCTCGGAGAGGAGAGATACGCAGTATTTT | CASERRDTQYF
. | TRBJ2-1 | TRBV27 | . | TGTGCCAGCAGCCAGCAAGGTCGTTCGGGGATTGAGCAGTTCTTC | CASSQQGRSGIEQFF
. | TRBJ2-7 | TRBV28 | . | TGTGCCAGCAGTCAATCGACAGTTTACGAGCAGTACTTC | CASSQSTVYEQYF
. | TRBJ1-2 | TRBV18 | TRBD1 | TGTGCCAGCTCACTCGGGACAGCGCCCTATGGCTACACCTTC | CASSLGTAPYGYTF
. | TRBJ2-7 | TRBV30 | . | TGTGCCTGTAATACAGGGATATACGAGCAGTACTTC | CACNTGIYEQYF
. | TRBJ2-5 | TRBV2 | . | TGTGCCAGCTCGACCTCCGTGGCGGGGACCCAGTACTTC | CASSTSVAGTQYF
. | TRBJ2-3 | TRBV19 | . | TGTGCCAGTAAGGTCAAGACTAGCACAGATACGCAGTATTTT | CASKVKTSTDTQYF
. | TRBJ2-1 | TRBV29-1 | . | TGCAGCGTCGCGGGACTCCCAACCCACAATGAGCAGTTCTTC | CSVAGLPTHNEQFF
. | TRBJ2-5 | TRBV6-6 | TRBD1 | TGTGCCAGCAGTTACGCGGCAGGGGGCGGCGAGACCCAGTACTTC | CASSYAAGGGETQYF
. | TRBJ1-6 | TRBV21-1 | . | TGTGCCTCCCCCCACAAAGATTCACCCCTCCACTTT | CASPHKDSPLHF
. | TRBJ2-3 | TRBV5-1 | TRBD2 | TGCGCCAGCAGCTTGGAGACTAGCGGGACCGGAGATACGCAGTATTTT | CASSLETSGTGDTQYF
. | TRBJ2-3 | TRBV29-1 | . | TGCAGCGTTGAGGCTCAGCGTAGCACAGATACGCAGTATTTT | CSVEAQRSTDTQYF
. | TRBJ2-3 | TRBV11-2 | . | TGTGCCTCTACCCCTACTAGGGCGTCAGATACGCAGTATTTT | CASTPTRASDTQYF
. | TRBJ2-2 | TRBV28 | TRBD2 | TGTGCCAGCAGATCCGGACTAGCGAACACCGGGGAGCTGTTTTTT | CASRSGLANTGELFF
medium-sized | TRBJ1-2 | TRBV25-1 | TRBD1 | TGTGCCAGCAGTGAGACAGGGAACTATGGCTACACCTTC | CASSETGNYGYTF
few | TRBJ1-3 | TRBV4-2 | . | TGTGCCAGCAGCCAAGTGGCGACAGACTCTGGAAACACCATATATTTT | CASSQVATDSGNTIYF
. | TRBJ2-7 | TRBV4-2 | TRBD2 | TGTGCCAGCAGCCCTGGGGGGGACTCCTACGAGCAGTACTTC | CASSPGGDSYEQYF
. | TRBJ2-1 | TRBV7-2 | . | TGTGCCAGCAGCCTTGTCGGTAAGGGGTCCTACAATGAGCAGTTCTTC | CASSLVGKGSYNEQFF
. | TRBJ1-3 | TRBV6-5 | . | TGTGCCAGCAGTTACTCGACAGGACGAAACACCATATATTTT | CASSYSTGRNTIYF
. | TRBJ2-3 | TRBV7-9 | . | TGTGCCAGCAGCCCAAGCACAGATACGCAGTATTTT | CASSPSTDTQYF